This entry features one T cell receptor beta chain sequence. Original processing notes: It was from reference gene primer amplification that nucleated cell counts were estimated. Sequenced by immunoSEQ multiplex PCR; TCRdb stores in-frame clones only, minus some. The V and J calls and clone size are taken from that table; D and trimming were inferred from the DNA. The sample holds some 350,000 clones, roughly nine tenths seen once. This sample was included in a study of blood T cell repertoires in COVID-19. For the study at large: Nucleic acid was either cDNA or gDNA, and it came from T cells, B-cell-depleted T cells, or PBMCs.

Sequencing was done on a sample of PBMCs or T cells enriched from blood (not recorded which). The TCR originated in a man between 18 and 35 years old who had recovered from COVID-19.

CDR3 sequence: CASRQQGYYGYTF. In DNA, the CDR3 is TGTGCCAGCAGGCAGCAGGGGTACTATGGCTACACCTTC. This chain connects TRBV12-3 or TRBV12-4 to TRBJ1-2; D is perhaps TRBD1 (6 bases). Trimming cost V 6 bases and J 3 bases, with 11 bases left between them. The CDR3 sequence is 13 residues long.